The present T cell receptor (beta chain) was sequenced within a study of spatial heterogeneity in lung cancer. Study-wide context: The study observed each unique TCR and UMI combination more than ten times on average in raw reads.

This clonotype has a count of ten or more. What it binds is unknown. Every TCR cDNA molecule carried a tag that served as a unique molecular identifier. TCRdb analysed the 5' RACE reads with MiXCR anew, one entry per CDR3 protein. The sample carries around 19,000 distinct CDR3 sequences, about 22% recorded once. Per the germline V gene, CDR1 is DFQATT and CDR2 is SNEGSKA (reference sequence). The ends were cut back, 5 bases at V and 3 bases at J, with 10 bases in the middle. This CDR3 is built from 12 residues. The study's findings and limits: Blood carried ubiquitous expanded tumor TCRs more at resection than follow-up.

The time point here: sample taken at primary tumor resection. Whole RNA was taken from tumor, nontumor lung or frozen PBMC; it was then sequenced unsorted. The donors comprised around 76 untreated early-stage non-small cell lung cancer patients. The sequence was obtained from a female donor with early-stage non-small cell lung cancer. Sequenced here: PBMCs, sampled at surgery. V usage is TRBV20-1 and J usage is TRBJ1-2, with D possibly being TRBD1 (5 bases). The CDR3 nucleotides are TGCAGTGCTGCCGGAGGGGACTATGGCTACACCTTC. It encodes CSAAGGDYGYTF.